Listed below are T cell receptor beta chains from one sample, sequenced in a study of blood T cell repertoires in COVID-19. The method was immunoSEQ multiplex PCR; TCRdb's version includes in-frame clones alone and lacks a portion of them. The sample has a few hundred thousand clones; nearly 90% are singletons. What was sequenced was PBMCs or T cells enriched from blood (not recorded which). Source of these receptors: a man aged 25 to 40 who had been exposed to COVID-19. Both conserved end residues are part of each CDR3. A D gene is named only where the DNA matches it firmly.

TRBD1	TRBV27	CASSYGQGETQYF
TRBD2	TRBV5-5	CASSLGPRGGWEETQYF
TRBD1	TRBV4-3	CASSQGLTGGGTDTQYF
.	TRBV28	CASSFYVTGELFF
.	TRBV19	CASKTDYHPRNEQFF
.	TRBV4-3	CASSQDVGHSEKLFF
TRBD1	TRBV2	CASRPGQVSAGELFF
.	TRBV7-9	CASSRRGGETGELFF
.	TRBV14	CASSQRQGRDTEAFF
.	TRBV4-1	CASSQVQGSGELFF
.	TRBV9	CASSVGAVLLETQYF
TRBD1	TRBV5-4	CASSLDARGGGEQYF
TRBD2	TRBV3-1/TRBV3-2	CASSQWGLAGGRETQYF
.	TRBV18	CASSPNGQGHGYTF
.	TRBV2	CASTLGGSSYNEQFF
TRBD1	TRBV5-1	CASSLTGDRYGYTF
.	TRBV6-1	CASSEAAETRYF
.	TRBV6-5	CASRQTGTLNGYTF
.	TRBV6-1	CASSEGRAYGYTF
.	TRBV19	CASSPAGDTNEKLFF
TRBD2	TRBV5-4	CASSLRLAADTQYF
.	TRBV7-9	CASRHQGSYTGELFF
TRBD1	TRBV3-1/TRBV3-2	CASSQGQGNGYTF
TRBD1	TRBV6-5	CASSYKGTVETQYF
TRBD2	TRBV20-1	CSASGGGRDTQYF
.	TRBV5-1	CASSFQLTDTQYF
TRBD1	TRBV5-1	CASSSGQGATEAFF